This T cell receptor (beta chain) originates from a study of cytomegalovirus exposure and HLA in healthy donors. The primer mix had 60 Vbeta and 13 Jbeta primers. Using immunoSEQ multiplex PCR, the repertoire was profiled, and TCRdb retains in-frame clones only, with some absent. Here the sample spans around 120,000 clones, approximately 76% being singletons. This clone appeared once. Its matching antigen is unknown. CDR1 is MGHRA and CDR2 is YSYEKL in the germline V gene. With 5 bases clipped from V and 3 bases from J, the junction kept 13 bases outside the gene matches. This CDR3 spans 17 amino acids. The study's findings and limits: Three chains linked to CMV were shown in vitro to be specific for CMV antigens.

J is TRBJ2-1 and V is TRBV4-1; 7 nucleotides align to TRBD1. The TCR sequence derives from a man over 45 in good health and CMV-seropositive. Sequencing input: PBMCs. The CDR3 sequence: CASSAEGTAGGYNEQFF. As DNA, the CDR3 is TGCGCCAGCAGCGCTGAAGGTACGGCAGGGGGCTACAATGAGCAGTTCTTC.